Sequencing of this TCR beta chain was carried out in a study of TIL therapy for anti-PD-1-resistant metastatic lung cancer. The wider study: Progressing patients received lymphodepletion, expanded TIL infusion and IL-2. Tumors had a median PD-L1 proportion score of 6%.

The time point denotes: pre-treatment sample, taken before nivolumab and TIL therapy. Germline V CDR1 and CDR2: SGHVS, FNYEAQ. This CDR3 contains 17 residues. V dropped 5 bases and J dropped 5; count of bases not matched to a gene: 15. This was the immunoSEQ v3 assay. The table came from immunoSEQ multiplex PCR; TCRdb's copy has only in-frame clones and leaves some out. The data contain 60,000 or so clones, 69% of them singletons. The sample holds a few counts of this clone. V is TRBV7-6 and J is TRBJ2-1, with 7 nucleotides matching TRBD2. This clonotype originated in a person between 25 and 80 years old with non-small cell lung cancer. Material: blood, obtained at baseline. CDR3 sequence (DNA): TGTGCCAGCAGCGCCAGACTAGGCGGGAGTCTCGACAATGAGCAGTTCTTC. This sequence encodes CASSARLGGSLDNEQFF. Variable domain in full (rest from reference TRBV7-6 and TRBJ2-1): GAGVSQSPRYKVTKRGQDVALRCDPISGHVSLYWYRQALGQGPEFLTYFNYEAQQDKSGLPNDRFSAERPEGSISTLTIQRTEQRDSAMYRCASSARLGGSLDNEQFFGPGTRLTVL.